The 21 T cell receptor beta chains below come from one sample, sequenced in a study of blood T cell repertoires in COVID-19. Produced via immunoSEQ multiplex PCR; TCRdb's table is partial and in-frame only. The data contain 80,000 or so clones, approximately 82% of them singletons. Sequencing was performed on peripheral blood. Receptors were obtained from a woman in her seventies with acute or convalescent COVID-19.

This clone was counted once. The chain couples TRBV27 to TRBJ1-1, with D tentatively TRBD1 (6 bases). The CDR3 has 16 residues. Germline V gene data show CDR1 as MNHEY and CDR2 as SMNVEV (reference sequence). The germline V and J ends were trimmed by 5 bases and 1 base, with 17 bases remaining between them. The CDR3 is CASSRLNRVGNTEAFF. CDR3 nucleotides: TGTGCCAGCAGTCGCCTTAACAGGGTGGGGAACACTGAAGCTTTCTTT.

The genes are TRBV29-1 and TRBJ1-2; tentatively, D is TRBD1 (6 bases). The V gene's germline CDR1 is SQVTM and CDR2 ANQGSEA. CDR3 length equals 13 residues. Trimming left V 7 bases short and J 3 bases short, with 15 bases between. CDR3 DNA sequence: TGCAGCGGCTGGGCAGGGGTATACTATGGCTACACCTTC. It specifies CSGWAGVYYGYTF.

CDR3 coding DNA: TGCGCCAGCAGCCCCGGAGGGCCCCTGAGGGGTAATGAAAAACTGTTTTTT. It translates to CASSPGGPLRGNEKLFF. The chain uses TRBV5-1 and TRBJ1-4, with a tentative D call TRBD1 (5 bases). The CDR3 totals 17 residues. The germline CDR1 and CDR2 sequences are SGHRS and YFSETQ. V lost 4 bases and J 4 bases, leaving 20 bases between the germline ends.

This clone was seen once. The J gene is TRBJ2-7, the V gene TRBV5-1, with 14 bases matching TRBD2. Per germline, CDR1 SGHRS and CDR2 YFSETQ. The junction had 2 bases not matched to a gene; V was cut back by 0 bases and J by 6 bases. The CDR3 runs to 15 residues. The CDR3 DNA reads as TGCGCCAGCAGCTTGGGACTAGCGGGAGGGCTCGAGCAGTACTTC. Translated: CASSLGLAGGLEQYF.

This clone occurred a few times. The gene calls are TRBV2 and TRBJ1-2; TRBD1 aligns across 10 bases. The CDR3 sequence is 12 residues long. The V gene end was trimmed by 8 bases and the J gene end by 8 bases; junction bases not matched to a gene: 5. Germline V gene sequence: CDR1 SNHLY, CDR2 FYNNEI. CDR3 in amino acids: CASGTGVRGYTF. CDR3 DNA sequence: TGTGCCAGCGGGACAGGGGTTCGGGGCTACACCTTC. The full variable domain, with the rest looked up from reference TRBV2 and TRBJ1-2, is EPEVTQTPSHQVTQMGQEVILRCVPISNHLYFYWYRQILGQKVEFLVSFYNNEISEKSEIFDDQFSVERPDGSNFTLKIRSTKLEDSAMYFCASGTGVRGYTFGSGTRLTVV.

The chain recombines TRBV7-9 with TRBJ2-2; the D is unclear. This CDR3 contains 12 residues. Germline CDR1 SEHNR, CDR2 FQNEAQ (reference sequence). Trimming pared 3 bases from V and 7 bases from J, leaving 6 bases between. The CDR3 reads CASSFSIGELFF. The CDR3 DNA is TGTGCCAGCAGCTTTTCTATCGGGGAGCTGTTTTTT.

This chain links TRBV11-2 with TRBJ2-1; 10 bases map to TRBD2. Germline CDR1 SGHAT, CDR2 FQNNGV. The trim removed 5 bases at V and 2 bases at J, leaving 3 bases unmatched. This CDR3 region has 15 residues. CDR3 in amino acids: CASSRTSGTYNEQFF. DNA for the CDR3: TGTGCCAGCAGCCGTACTAGCGGGACCTACAATGAGCAGTTCTTC.

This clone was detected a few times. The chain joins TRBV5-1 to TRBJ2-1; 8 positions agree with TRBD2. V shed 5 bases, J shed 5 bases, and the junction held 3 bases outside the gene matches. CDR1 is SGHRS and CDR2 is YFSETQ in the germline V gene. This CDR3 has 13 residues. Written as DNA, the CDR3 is TGCGCCAGCAGACTAGCGGTCCACAATGAGCAGTTCTTC. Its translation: CASRLAVHNEQFF.

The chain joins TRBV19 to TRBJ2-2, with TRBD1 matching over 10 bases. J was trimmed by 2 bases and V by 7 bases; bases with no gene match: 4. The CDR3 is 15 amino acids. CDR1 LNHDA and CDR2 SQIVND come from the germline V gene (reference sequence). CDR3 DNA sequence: TGTGCCAGTAACCGGGACAGGGGAAACACCGGGGAGCTGTTTTTT. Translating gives CASNRDRGNTGELFF.

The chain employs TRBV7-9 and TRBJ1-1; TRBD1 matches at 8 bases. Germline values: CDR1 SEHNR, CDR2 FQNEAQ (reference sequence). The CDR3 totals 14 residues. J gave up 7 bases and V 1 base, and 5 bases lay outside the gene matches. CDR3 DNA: TGTGCCAGCAGCTTAGTCAGGGGGCGCGTTGAAGCTTTCTTT. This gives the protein CASSLVRGRVEAFF. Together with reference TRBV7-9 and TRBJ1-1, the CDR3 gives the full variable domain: DTGVSQNPRHKITKRGQNVTFRCDPISEHNRLYWYRQTLGQGPEFLTYFQNEAQLEKSRLLSDRFSAERPKGSFSTLEIQRTEQGDSAMYLCASSLVRGRVEAFFGQGTRLTVV.

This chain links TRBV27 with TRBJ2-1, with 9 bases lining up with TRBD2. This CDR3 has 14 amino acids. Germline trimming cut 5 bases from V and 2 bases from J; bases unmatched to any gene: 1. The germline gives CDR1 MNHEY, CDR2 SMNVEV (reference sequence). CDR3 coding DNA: TGTGCCAGCAGTCCTAGCGGGACCTACAATGAGCAGTTCTTC. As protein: CASSPSGTYNEQFF.

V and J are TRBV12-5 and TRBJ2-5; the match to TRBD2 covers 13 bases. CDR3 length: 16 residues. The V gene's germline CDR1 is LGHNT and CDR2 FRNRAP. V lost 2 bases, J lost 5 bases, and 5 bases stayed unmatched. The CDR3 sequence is CASGLTSGGVRETQYF. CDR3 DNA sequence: TGTGCTAGTGGTTTGACTAGCGGGGGGGTCAGGGAGACCCAGTACTTC.

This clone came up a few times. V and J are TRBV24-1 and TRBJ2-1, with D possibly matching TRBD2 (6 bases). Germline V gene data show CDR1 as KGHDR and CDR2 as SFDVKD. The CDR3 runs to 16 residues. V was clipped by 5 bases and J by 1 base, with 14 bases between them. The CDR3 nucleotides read TGTGCCACCAGTGGGGGGACTTCCACTTCCTACAATGAGCAGTTCTTC. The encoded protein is CATSGGTSTSYNEQFF.

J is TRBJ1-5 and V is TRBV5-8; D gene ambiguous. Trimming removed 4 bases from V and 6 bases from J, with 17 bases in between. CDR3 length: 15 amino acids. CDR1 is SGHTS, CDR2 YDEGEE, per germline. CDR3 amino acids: CASSPAGRQGQPQHF. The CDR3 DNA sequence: TGTGCCAGCAGCCCCGCGGGGAGGCAAGGTCAGCCCCAGCATTTT.

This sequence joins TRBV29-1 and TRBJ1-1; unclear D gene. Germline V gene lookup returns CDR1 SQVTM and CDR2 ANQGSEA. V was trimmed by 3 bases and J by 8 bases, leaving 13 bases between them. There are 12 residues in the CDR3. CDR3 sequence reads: CSVEELQREAFF. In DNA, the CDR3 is TGCAGCGTTGAGGAACTCCAGCGAGAAGCTTTCTTT.

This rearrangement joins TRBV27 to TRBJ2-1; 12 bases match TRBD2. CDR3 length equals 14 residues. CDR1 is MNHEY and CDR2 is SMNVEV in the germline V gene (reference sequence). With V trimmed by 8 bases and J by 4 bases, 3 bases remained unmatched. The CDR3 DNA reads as TGTGCCAGCGCGGGACTAGCGGGTTACAATGAGCAGTTCTTC. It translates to CASAGLAGYNEQFF.

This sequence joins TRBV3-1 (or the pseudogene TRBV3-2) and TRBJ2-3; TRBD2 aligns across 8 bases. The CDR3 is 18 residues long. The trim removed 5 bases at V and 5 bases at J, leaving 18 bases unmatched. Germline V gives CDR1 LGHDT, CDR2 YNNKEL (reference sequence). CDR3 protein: CASSNYRGGGPWEDTQYF. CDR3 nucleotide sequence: TGTGCCAGCAGCAACTACCGGGGCGGGGGGCCTTGGGAAGATACGCAGTATTTT.

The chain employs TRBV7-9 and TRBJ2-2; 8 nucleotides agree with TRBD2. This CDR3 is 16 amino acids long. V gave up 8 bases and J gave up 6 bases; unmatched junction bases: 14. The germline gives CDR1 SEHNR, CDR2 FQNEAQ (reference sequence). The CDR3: CASVLTSGSMAGELFF. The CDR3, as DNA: TGTGCCAGCGTGTTGACCAGCGGGAGTATGGCCGGGGAGCTGTTTTTT.

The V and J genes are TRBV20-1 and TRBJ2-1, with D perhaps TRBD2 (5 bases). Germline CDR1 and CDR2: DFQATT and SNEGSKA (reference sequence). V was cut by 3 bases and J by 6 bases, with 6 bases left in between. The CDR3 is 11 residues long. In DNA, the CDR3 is TGCAGTGCTAGGAGGGTCAATGAGCAGTTCTTC. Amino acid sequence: CSARRVNEQFF.

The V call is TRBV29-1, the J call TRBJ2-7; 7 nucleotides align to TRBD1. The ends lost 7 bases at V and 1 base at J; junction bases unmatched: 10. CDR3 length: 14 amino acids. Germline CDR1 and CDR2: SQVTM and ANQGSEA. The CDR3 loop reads CSGKDRASSYEQYF. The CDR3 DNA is TGCAGCGGTAAAGACAGGGCATCATCCTACGAGCAGTACTTC.

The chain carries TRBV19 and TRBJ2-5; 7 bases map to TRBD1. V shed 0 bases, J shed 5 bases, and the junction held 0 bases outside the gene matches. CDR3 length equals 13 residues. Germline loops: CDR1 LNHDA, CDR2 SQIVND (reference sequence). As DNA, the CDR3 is TGTGCCAGTAGTATAGACAGGGGGGAGACCCAGTACTTC. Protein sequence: CASSIDRGETQYF.